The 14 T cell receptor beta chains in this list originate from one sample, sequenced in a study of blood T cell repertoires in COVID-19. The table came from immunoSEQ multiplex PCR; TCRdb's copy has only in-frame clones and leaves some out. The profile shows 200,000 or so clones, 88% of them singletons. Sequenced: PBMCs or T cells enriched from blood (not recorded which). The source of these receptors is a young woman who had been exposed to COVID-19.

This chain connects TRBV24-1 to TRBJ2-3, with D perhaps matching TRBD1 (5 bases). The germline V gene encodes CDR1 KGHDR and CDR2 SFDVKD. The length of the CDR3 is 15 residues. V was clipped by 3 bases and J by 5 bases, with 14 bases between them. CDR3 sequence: CATSDRDQGRDTQYF. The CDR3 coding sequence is TGTGCCACCAGTGATCGAGATCAGGGTAGAGATACGCAGTATTTT.

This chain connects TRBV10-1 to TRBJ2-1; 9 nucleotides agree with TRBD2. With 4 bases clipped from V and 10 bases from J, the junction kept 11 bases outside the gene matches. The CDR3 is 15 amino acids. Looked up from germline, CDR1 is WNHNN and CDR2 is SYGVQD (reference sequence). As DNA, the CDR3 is TGCGCCAGCAGTGCTCTTGGCGGGGGGGGGTCCGAGCAGTTCTTC. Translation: CASSALGGGGSEQFF.

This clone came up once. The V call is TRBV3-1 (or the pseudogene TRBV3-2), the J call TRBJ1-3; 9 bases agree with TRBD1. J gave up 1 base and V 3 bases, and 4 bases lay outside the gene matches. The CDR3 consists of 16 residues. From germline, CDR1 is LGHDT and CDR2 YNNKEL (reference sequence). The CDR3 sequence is CASSHLQGASGNTIYF. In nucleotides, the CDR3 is TGTGCCAGCAGCCACCTACAGGGGGCGTCTGGAAACACCATATATTTT.

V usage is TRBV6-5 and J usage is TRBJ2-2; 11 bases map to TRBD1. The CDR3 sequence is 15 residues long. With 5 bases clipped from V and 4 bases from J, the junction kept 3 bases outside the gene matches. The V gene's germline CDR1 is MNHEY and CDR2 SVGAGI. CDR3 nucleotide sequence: TGTGCCAGCAGTCGGACAGGGGGCTTCACCGGGGAGCTGTTTTTT. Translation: CASSRTGGFTGELFF.

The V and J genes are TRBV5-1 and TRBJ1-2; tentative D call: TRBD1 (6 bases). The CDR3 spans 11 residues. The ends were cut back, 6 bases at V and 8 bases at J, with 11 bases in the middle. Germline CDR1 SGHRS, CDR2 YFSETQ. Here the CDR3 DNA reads TGCGCCAGCATGGACAGTGGGGGCTACACCTTC. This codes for CASMDSGGYTF.

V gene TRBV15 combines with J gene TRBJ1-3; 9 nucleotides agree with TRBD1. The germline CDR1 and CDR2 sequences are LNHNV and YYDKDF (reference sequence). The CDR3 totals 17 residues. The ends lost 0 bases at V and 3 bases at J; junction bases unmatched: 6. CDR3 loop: CATSRDLTGGYGNTIYF. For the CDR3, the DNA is TGTGCCACCAGCAGAGATCTTACAGGGGGCTATGGAAACACCATATATTTT.

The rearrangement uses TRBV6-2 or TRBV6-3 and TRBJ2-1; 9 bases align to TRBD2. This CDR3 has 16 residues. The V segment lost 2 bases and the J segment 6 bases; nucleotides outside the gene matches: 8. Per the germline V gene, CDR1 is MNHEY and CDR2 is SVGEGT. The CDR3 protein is CASSYEAGGPVNEQFF. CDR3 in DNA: TGTGCCAGCAGTTACGAGGCGGGAGGGCCCGTCAATGAGCAGTTCTTC.

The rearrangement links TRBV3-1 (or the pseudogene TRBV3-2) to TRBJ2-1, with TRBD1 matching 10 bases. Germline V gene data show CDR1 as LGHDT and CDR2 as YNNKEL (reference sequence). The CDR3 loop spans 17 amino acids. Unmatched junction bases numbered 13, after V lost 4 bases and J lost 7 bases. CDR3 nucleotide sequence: TGTGCCAGCAGCCGAAAGGTACCGGGACAGGGGTGGAATGAGCAGTTCTTC. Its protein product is CASSRKVPGQGWNEQFF.

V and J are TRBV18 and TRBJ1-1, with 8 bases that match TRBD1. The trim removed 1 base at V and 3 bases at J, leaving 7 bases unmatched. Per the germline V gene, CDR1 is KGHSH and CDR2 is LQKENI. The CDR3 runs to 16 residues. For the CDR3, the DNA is TGTGCCAGCTCACCACTCAACACAGGGGGGTACACTGAAGCTTTCTTT. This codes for CASSPLNTGGYTEAFF.

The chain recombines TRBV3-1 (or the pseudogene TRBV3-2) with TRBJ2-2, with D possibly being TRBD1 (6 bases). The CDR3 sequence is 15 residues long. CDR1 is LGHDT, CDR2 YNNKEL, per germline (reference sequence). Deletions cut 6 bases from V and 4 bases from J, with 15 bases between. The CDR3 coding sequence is TGTGCCAGCAGATTCAGAGGGGGACGCACCGGGGAGCTGTTTTTT. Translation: CASRFRGGRTGELFF.

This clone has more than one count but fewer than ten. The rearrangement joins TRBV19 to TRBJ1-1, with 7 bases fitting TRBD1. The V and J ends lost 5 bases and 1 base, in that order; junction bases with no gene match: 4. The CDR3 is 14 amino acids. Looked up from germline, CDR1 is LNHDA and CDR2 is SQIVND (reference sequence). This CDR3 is CASSLPGGNTEAFF. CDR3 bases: TGTGCCAGTAGTTTACCAGGGGGGAACACTGAAGCTTTCTTT.

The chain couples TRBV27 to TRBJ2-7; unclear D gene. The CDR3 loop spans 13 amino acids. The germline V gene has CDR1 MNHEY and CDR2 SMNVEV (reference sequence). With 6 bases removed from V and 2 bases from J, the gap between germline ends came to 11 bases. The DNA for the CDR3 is TGTGCCAGCAGCCTTAAGAGGACCTACGAGCAGTACTTC. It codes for CASSLKRTYEQYF.

The CDR3 sequence: CASSIRTAMNTEAFF. The CDR3 DNA is TGTGCCAGTAGTATCCGGACAGCCATGAACACTGAAGCTTTCTTT. This chain links TRBV19 with TRBJ1-1, with a tentative D call TRBD1 (6 bases). This CDR3 is 15 amino acids long. V was shortened by 3 bases and J by 0 bases, with 11 bases between the two germline ends. Germline values: CDR1 LNHDA, CDR2 SQIVND (reference sequence).

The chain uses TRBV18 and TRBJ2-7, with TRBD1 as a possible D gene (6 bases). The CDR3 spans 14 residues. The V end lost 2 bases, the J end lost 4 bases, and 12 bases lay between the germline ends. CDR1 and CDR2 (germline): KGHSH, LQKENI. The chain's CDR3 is CASSPMGASYEQYF. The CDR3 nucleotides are TGTGCCAGCTCACCAATGGGGGCGTCTTACGAGCAGTACTTC.